Listed below are T cell receptor beta chains from one sample, sequenced in a study of blood T cell repertoires in COVID-19. TCRdb's copy holds only in-frame clones and misses some; the assay was immunoSEQ multiplex PCR. There are some 320,000 clones in the sample; roughly 90% occur only once, and around 10% lies in the top ten. The source material was peripheral blood. The receptor source for this set is a woman aged 25 to 39 with COVID-19, enrolled during active disease. Both conserved end residues are part of each CDR3. A D gene is named only where the DNA matches it firmly. Clone sizes are given selectively: once, few, many, or a class where the clone is expanded.

size: .
V: TRBV9
length: 15
J: TRBJ1-2
D: TRBD1
CDR3: CASSVTGGANYGYTF
DNA: TGTGCCAGCAGCGTTACAGGGGGTGCGAACTATGGCTACACCTTC

size: .
V: TRBV29-1
length: 14
J: TRBJ1-1
D: .
CDR3: CSVEVQGWNTEAFF
DNA: TGCAGCGTTGAAGTCCAGGGGTGGAACACTGAAGCTTTCTTT

size: .
V: TRBV18
length: 14
J: TRBJ1-2
D: .
CDR3: CASSPPGHPYGYTF
DNA: TGTGCCAGCTCACCACCGGGACACCCATATGGCTACACCTTC

size: .
V: TRBV6-5
length: 13
J: TRBJ2-7
D: .
CDR3: CASRLTESYEQYF
DNA: TGTGCCAGCAGGTTGACAGAGTCCTACGAGCAGTACTTC

size: .
V: TRBV9
length: 15
J: TRBJ2-7
D: TRBD1
CDR3: CASSAGTGETYEQYF
DNA: TGTGCCAGCAGCGCCGGGACAGGAGAGACCTACGAGCAGTACTTC

size: .
V: TRBV18
length: 15
J: TRBJ2-1
D: .
CDR3: CASSLTGTDYNEQFF
DNA: TGTGCCAGCTCGTTGACAGGGACTGACTACAATGAGCAGTTCTTC

size: .
V: TRBV6-5
length: 13
J: TRBJ2-1
D: .
CDR3: CASRLTGYNEQFF
DNA: TGTGCCAGCAGACTGACTGGATACAATGAGCAGTTCTTC

size: .
V: TRBV2
length: 13
J: TRBJ2-7
D: .
CDR3: CASLLTSSYEQYF
DNA: TGTGCCAGCCTGCTTACTTCATCCTACGAGCAGTACTTC

size: .
V: TRBV28
length: 12
J: TRBJ1-1
D: .
CDR3: CASRRTAAKAFF
DNA: TGTGCCAGCAGGAGGACTGCAGCAAAGGCTTTCTTT

size: .
V: TRBV28
length: 15
J: TRBJ1-2
D: .
CDR3: CASSFRQSGNYGYTF
DNA: TGTGCCAGCAGCTTCCGACAGTCCGGAAACTATGGCTACACCTTC

size: .
V: TRBV5-5
length: 12
J: TRBJ1-1
D: .
CDR3: CASSSGSTEAFF
DNA: TGTGCCAGCAGTTCAGGGTCCACTGAAGCTTTCTTT

size: .
V: TRBV28
length: 16
J: TRBJ1-2
D: .
CDR3: CASSSPGPGANYGYTF
DNA: TGTGCCAGCAGTTCCCCGGGCCCCGGGGCTAACTATGGCTACACCTTC

size: .
V: TRBV5-6
length: 12
J: TRBJ2-5
D: .
CDR3: CASSFVQETQYF
DNA: TGTGCCAGCAGCTTCGTACAAGAGACCCAGTACTTC

size: once
V: TRBV5-1
length: 14
J: TRBJ1-3
D: TRBD1
CDR3: CASSQGASGNTIYF
DNA: TGCGCCAGCAGCCAGGGGGCCTCTGGAAACACCATATATTTT

size: .
V: TRBV27
length: 13
J: TRBJ2-1
D: .
CDR3: CASSLSFSVGQFF
DNA: TGTGCCAGCAGTTTAAGCTTTTCTGTCGGGCAGTTCTTC

size: .
V: TRBV25-1
length: 17
J: TRBJ1-2
D: .
CDR3: CASSDHRQALANYGYTF
DNA: TGTGCCAGCAGTGACCATAGACAGGCCCTAGCTAACTATGGCTACACCTTC

size: few
V: TRBV4-2
length: 15
J: TRBJ2-7
D: TRBD2
CDR3: CASSPLAGDPYEQYF
DNA: TGTGCCAGCAGTCCCCTAGCGGGAGACCCCTACGAGCAGTACTTC

size: .
V: TRBV9
length: 15
J: TRBJ1-6
D: .
CDR3: CASSKGGSYNSPLHF
DNA: TGTGCCAGCAGCAAGGGAGGGTCCTATAATTCACCCCTCCACTTT

size: .
V: TRBV4-2
length: 14
J: TRBJ1-1
D: .
CDR3: CASSQDEAQRGAFF
DNA: TGTGCCAGCAGCCAAGATGAGGCCCAAAGGGGAGCTTTCTTT

size: .
V: TRBV19
length: 15
J: TRBJ1-5
D: .
CDR3: CASSPYKASNQPQHF
DNA: TGTGCCAGTAGTCCGTACAAAGCGAGCAATCAGCCCCAGCATTTT

size: few
V: TRBV2
length: 13
J: TRBJ1-1
D: .
CDR3: CASLLNRNTEAFF
DNA: TGTGCCAGCCTGTTAAACAGGAACACTGAAGCTTTCTTT

size: .
V: TRBV5-1
length: 16
J: TRBJ1-3
D: .
CDR3: CASSPTGRAAGNTIYF
DNA: TGCGCCAGCAGTCCTACGGGCAGGGCTGCTGGAAACACCATATATTTT

size: .
V: TRBV27
length: 13
J: TRBJ1-2
D: TRBD1
CDR3: CASSYEGAYGYTF
DNA: TGTGCCAGCAGTTATGAGGGGGCCTATGGCTACACCTTC

size: .
V: TRBV10-2
length: 15
J: TRBJ2-7
D: .
CDR3: CASSATGVSRNEQYF
DNA: TGCGCCAGCAGCGCTACGGGGGTTTCTAGAAACGAGCAGTACTTC

size: .
V: TRBV4-1
length: 13
J: TRBJ2-7
D: .
CDR3: CASSPTSGYEQYF
DNA: TGCGCCAGCAGCCCGACTAGTGGGTACGAGCAGTACTTC

size: .
V: TRBV21-1
length: 15
J: TRBJ2-7
D: .
CDR3: CASSKGYRSSYEQYF
DNA: TGTGCCAGCAGCAAAGGGTACAGGAGTTCCTACGAGCAGTACTTC

size: .
V: TRBV18
length: 17
J: TRBJ2-5
D: TRBD2
CDR3: CASSFWRTSGGKETQYF
DNA: TGTGCCAGCTCATTCTGGAGGACTAGCGGGGGAAAAGAGACCCAGTACTTC

size: .
V: TRBV15
length: 18
J: TRBJ2-3
D: TRBD2
CDR3: CATTEERKTSVGMDTQYF
DNA: TGTGCCACCACAGAGGAACGAAAGACTAGCGTGGGGATGGATACGCAGTATTTT